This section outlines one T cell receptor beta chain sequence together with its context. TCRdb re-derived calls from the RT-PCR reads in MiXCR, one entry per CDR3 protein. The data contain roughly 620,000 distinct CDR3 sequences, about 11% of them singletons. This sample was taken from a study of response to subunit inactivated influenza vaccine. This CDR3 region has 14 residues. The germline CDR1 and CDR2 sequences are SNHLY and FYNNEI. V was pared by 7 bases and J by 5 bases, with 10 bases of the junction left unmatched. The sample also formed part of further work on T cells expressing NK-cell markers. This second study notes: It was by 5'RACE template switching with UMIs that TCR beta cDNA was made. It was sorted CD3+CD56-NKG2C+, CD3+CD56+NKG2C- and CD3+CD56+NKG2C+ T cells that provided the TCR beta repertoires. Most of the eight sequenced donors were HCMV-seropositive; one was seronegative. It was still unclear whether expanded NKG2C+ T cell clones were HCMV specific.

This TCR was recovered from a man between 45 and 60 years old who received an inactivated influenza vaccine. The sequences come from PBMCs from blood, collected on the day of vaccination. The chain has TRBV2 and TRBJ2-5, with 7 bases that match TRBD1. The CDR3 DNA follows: TGTGCCAGCACCCTAAGGGGGCTTAGGGAGACCCAGTACTTC. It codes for CASTLRGLRETQYF. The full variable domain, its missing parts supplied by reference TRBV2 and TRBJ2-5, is EPEVTQTPSHQVTQMGQEVILRCVPISNHLYFYWYRQILGQKVEFLVSFYNNEISEKSEIFDDQFSVERPDGSNFTLKIRSTKLEDSAMYFCASTLRGLRETQYFGPGTRLLVL.